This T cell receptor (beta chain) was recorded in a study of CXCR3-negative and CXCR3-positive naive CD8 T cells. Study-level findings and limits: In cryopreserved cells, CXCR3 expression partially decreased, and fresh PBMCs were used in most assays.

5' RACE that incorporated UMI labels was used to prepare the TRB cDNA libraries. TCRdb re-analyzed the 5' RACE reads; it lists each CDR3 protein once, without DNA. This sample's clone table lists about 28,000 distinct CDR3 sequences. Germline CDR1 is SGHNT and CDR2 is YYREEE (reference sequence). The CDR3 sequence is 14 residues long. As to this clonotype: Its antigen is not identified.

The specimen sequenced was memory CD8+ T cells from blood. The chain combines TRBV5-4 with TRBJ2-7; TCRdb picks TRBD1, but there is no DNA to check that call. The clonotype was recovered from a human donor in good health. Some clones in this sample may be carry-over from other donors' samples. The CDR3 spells CASSLKSGQDAQYF.